The TCR beta chain described here comes from a study of CD8+ T cells in alopecia areata. In the study overall: Treated patients took oral tofacitinib at 5 to 10 mg twice daily.

The CDR3 is 13 residues long. V was pared by 0 bases and J by 5 bases, with 4 bases between. CDR1 and CDR2 from the germline V gene are LNHNV and YYDKDF (reference sequence). Extraction and reverse transcription of RNA yielded cDNA as the sequencing template. Method: immunoSEQ multiplex PCR; TCRdb's copy keeps in-frame clones and lacks some. The sample shows around 250,000 clones, 67% of them seen only once. This clone came up a few times. The material sequenced was CD4+ T cells sorted from blood, taken at week 0. The clonotype originates from a human donor with alopecia areata. The chain combines TRBV15 with TRBJ1-4; D is unclear. CDR3 residues: CATSRDRNEKLFF. The CDR3 DNA reads as TGTGCCACCAGCAGAGATCGAAATGAAAAACTGTTTTTT.